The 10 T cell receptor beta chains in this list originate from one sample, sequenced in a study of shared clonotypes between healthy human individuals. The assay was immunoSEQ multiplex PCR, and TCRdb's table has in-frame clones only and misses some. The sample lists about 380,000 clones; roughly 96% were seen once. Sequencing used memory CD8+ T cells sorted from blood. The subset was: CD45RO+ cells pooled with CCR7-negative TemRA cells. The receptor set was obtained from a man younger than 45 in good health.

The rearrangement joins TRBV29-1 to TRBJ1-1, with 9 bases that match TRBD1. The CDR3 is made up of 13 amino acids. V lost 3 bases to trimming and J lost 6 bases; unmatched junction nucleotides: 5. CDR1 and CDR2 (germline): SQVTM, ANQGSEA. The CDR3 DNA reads TGCAGCGTTGAGGGACAGGGAGGCCCTGAAGCTTTCTTT. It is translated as CSVEGQGGPEAFF.

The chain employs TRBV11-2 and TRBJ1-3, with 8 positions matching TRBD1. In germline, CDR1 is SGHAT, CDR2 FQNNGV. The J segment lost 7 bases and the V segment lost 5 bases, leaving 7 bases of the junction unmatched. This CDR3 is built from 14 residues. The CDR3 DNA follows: TGTGCCAGCAGCAGACAGGGGCCCGGCAACACCATATATTTT. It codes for CASSRQGPGNTIYF.

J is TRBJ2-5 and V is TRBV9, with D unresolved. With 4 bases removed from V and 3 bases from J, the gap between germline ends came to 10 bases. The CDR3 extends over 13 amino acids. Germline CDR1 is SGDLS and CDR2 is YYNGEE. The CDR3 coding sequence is TGTGCCAGCAGCCAAGTCCCAAAAGAGACCCAGTACTTC. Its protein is CASSQVPKETQYF.

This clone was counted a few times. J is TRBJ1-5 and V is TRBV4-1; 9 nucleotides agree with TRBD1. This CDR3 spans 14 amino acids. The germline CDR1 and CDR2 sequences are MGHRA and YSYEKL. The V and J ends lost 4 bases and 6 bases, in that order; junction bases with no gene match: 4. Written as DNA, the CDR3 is TGCGCCAGCAGCCCCACAGGGGGCATTCAGCCCCAGCATTTT. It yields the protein CASSPTGGIQPQHF.

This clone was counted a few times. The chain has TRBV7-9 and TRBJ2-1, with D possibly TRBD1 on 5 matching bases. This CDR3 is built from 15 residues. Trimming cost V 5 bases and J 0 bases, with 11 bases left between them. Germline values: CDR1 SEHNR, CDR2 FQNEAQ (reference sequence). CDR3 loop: CASSLRESSYNEQFF. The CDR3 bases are TGTGCCAGCAGCCTCAGGGAAAGCTCCTACAATGAGCAGTTCTTC.

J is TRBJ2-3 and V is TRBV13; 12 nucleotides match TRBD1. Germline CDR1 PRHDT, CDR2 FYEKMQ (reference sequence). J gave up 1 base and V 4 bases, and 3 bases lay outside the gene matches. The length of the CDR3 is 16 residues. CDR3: CASSCRDRGRTDTQYF. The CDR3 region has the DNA TGTGCCAGCAGCTGCCGGGACAGGGGGCGCACAGATACGCAGTATTTT.

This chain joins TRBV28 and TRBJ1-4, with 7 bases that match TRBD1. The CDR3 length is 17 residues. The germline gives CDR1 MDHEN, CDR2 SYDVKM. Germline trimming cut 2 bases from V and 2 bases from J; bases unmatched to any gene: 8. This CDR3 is CASSLLGQGGTNEKLFF. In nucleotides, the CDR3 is TGTGCCAGCAGTTTACTGGGGCAGGGGGGCACTAATGAAAAACTGTTTTTT.

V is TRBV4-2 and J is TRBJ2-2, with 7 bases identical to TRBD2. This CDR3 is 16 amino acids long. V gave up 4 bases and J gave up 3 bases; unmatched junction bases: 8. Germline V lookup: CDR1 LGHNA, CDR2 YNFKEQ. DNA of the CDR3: TGTGCCAGCAGCCCCCGGGGGGATCACGACACCGGGGAGCTGTTTTTT. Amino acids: CASSPRGDHDTGELFF.

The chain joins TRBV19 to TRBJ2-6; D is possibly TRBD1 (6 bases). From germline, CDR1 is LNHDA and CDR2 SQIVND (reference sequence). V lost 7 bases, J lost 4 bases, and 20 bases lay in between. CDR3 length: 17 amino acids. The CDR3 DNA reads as TGTGCCAGTATATCCGACAGGTCGCCGTCCGGGGCCAACGTCCTGACTTTC. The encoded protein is CASISDRSPSGANVLTF.

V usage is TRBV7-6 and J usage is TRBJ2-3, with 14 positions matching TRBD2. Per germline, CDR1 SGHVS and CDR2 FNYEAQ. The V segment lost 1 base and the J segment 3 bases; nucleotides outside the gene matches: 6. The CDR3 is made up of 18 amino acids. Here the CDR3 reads CASSLGGTSGRRTDTQYF. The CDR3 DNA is TGTGCCAGCAGCTTAGGAGGGACTAGCGGGAGAAGGACAGATACGCAGTATTTT.